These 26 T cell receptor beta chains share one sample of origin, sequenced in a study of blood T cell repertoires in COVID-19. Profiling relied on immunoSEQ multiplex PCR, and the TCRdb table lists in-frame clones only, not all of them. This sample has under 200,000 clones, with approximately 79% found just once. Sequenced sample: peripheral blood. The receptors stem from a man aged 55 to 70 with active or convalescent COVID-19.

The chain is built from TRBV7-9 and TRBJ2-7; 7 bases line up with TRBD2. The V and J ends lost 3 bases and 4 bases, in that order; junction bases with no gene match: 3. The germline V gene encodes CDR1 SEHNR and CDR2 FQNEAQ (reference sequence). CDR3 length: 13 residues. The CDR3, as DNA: TGTGCCAGCAGCTTTCTAGCGGAGTACGAGCAGTACTTC. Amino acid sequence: CASSFLAEYEQYF.

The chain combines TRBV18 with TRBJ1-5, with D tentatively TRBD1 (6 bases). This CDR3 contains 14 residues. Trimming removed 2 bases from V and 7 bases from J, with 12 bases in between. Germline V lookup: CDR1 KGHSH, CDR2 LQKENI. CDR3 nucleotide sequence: TGTGCCAGCTCACCAAGGCAGGGGACGCAGCCCCAGCATTTT. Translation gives CASSPRQGTQPQHF.

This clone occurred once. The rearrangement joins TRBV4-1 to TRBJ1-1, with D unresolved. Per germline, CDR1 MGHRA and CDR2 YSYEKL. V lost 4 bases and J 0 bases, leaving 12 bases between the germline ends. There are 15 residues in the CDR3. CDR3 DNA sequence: TGCGCCAGCAGCCCCTCCGGGAGCATGAACACTGAAGCTTTCTTT. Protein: CASSPSGSMNTEAFF.

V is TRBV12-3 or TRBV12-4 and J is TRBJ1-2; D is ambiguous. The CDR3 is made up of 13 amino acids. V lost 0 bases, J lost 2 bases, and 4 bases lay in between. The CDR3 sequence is CASSLARNYGYTF. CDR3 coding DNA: TGTGCCAGCAGTTTAGCCAGAAACTATGGCTACACCTTC.

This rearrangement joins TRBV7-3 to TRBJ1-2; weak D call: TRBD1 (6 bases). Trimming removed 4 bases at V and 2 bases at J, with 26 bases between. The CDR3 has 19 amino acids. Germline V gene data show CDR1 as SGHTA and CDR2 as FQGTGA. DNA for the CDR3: TGTGCCAGCAGCTCCACCGTGAATTTACAGGGAGCGAAAAACTATGGCTACACCTTC. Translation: CASSSTVNLQGAKNYGYTF.

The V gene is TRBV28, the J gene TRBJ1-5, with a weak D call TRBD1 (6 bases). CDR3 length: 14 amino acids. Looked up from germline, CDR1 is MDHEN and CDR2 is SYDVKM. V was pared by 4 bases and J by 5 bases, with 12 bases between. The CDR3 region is CASSYVDRYQPQHF. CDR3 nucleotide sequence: TGTGCCAGCAGTTATGTCGACAGGTATCAGCCCCAGCATTTT.

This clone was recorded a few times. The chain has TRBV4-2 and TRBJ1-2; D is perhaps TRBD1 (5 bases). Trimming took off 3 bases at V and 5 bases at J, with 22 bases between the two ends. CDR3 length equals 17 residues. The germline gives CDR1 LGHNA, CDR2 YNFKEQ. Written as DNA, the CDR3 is TGTGCCAGCAGCCACCCCAGGGCCTCCCAAACGGGTTATGGCTACACCTTC. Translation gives CASSHPRASQTGYGYTF.

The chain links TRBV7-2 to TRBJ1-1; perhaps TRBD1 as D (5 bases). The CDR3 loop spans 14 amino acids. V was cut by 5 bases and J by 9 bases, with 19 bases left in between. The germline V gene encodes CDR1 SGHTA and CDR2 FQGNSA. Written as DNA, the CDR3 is TGTGCCAGCAGCGCCCAATGGGGGGAGGGTAAAGCTTTCTTT. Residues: CASSAQWGEGKAFF.

CDR3 bases: TGTGCCAGCAGGAGGGATGCGGGTTGGGCAGATACGCAGTATTTT. This sequence encodes CASRRDAGWADTQYF. V gene TRBV28 combines with J gene TRBJ2-3; D is perhaps TRBD2 (5 bases). The ends were cut back, 6 bases at V and 4 bases at J, with 17 bases in the middle. The CDR3 consists of 15 residues. Germline V gene lookup returns CDR1 MDHEN and CDR2 SYDVKM.

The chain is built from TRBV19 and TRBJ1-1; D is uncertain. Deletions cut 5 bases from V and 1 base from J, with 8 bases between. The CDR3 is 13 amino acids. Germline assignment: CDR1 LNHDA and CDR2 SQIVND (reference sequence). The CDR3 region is CASSFAANTEAFF. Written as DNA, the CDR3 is TGTGCCAGTAGTTTCGCGGCGAACACTGAAGCTTTCTTT. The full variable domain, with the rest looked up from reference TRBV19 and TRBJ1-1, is DGGITQSPKYLFRKEGQNVTLSCEQNLNHDAMYWYRQDPGQGLRLIYYSQIVNDFQKGDIAEGYSVSREKKESFPLTVTSAQKNPTAFYLCASSFAANTEAFFGQGTRLTVV.

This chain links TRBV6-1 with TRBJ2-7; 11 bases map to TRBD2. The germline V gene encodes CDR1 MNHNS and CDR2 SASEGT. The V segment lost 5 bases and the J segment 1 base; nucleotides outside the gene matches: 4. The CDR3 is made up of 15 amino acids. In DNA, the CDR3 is TGTGCCAGCAGTCCCGGACTAGCGGGTTCCTACGAGCAGTACTTC. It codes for CASSPGLAGSYEQYF.

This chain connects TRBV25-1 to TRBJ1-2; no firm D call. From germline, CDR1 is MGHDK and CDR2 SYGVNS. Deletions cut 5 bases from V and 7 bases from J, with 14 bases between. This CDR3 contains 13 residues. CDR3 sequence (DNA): TGTGCCAGCAGTTCTAGAGCCGCCTTTGGCTACACCTTC. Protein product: CASSSRAAFGYTF.

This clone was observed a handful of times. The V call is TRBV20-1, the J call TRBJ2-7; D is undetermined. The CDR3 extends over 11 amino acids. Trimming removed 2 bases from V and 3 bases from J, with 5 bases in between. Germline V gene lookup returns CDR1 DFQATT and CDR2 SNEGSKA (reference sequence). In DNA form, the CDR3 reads TGCAGTGCTAGATTCGTCTACGAGCAGTACTTC. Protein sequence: CSARFVYEQYF.

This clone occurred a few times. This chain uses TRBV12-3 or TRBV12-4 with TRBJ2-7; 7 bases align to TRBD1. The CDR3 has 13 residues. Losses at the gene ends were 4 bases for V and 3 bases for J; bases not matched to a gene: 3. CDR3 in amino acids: CASSYRDSYEQYF. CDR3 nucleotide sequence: TGTGCCAGCAGTTACCGGGACAGCTACGAGCAGTACTTC.

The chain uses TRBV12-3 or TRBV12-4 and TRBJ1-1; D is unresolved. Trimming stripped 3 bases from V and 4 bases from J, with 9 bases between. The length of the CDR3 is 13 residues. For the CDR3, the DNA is TGTGCCAGCAGTTTGGGCAGTGGCACTGAAGCTTTCTTT. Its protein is CASSLGSGTEAFF.

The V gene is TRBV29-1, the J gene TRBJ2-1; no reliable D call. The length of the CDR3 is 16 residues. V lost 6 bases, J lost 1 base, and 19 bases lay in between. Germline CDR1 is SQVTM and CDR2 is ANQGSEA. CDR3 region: CSVRFLGFGSYNEQFF. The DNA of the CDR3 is TGCAGCGTGAGGTTCTTAGGTTTTGGTTCCTACAATGAGCAGTTCTTC.

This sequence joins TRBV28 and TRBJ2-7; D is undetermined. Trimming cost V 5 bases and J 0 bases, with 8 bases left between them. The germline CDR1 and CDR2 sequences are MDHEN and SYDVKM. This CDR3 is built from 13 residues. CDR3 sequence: CASSGDSSYEQYF. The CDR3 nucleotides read TGTGCCAGCAGTGGAGATTCCTCCTACGAGCAGTACTTC.

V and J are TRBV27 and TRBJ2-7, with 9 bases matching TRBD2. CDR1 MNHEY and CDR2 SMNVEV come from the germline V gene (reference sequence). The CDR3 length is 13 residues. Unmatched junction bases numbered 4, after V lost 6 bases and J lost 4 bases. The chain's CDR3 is CASRETSGYEQYF. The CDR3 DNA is TGTGCCAGCAGAGAGACTAGCGGTTACGAGCAGTACTTC.

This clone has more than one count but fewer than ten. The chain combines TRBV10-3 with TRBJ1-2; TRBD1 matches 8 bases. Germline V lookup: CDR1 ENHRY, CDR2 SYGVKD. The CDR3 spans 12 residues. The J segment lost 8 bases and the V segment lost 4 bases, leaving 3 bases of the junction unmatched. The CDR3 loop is CAISVQGEGYTF. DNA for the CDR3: TGTGCCATCAGTGTACAGGGGGAGGGCTACACCTTC.

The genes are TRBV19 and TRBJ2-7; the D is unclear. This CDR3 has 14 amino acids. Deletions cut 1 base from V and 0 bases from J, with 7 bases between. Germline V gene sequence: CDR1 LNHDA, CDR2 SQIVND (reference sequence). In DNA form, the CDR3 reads TGTGCCAGTAGTATAGGAGCGACCTCCTACGAGCAGTACTTC. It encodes CASSIGATSYEQYF.

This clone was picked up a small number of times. Written as DNA, the CDR3 is TGTGCCAGCACGATATGGGGCGCGGGAGAAGATACGCAGTATTTT. Protein product: CASTIWGAGEDTQYF. V usage is TRBV5-6 and J usage is TRBJ2-3, with 7 bases fitting TRBD2. The V segment lost 6 bases and the J segment 5 bases; nucleotides outside the gene matches: 12. Germline assignment: CDR1 SGHDT and CDR2 YYEEEE. The CDR3 is 15 amino acids.

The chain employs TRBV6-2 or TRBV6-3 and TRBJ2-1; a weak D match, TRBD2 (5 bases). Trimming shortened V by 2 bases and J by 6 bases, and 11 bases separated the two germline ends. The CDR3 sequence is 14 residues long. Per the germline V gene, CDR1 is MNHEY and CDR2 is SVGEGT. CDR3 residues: CASSYRREGNEQFF. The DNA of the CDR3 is TGTGCCAGCAGTTACCGTCGAGAGGGCAATGAGCAGTTCTTC.

As DNA, the CDR3 is TGTGCCAGCAGCGGGAGTGGCTCCTACAATGAGCAGTTCTTC. Its protein is CASSGSGSYNEQFF. The chain has TRBV2 and TRBJ2-1; D may be TRBD2 (6 bases). This CDR3 has 14 residues. V shed 6 bases and J shed 0 bases, with 9 bases lying between them. The germline gives CDR1 SNHLY, CDR2 FYNNEI.

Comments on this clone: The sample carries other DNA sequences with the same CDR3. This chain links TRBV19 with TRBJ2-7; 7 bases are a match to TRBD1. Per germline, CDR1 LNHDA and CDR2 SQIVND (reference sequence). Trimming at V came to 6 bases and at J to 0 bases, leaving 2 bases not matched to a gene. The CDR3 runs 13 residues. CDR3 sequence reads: CASSRDSSYEQYF. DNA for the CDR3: TGTGCCAGTAGCAGGGACAGCTCCTACGAGCAGTACTTC.

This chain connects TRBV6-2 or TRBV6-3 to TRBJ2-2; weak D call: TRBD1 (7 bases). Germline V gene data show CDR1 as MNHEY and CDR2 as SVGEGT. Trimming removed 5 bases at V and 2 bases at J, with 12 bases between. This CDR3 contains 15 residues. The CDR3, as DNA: TGTGCCAGCAGTCGCGGGACAGCTAACACCGGGGAGCTGTTTTTT. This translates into CASSRGTANTGELFF.

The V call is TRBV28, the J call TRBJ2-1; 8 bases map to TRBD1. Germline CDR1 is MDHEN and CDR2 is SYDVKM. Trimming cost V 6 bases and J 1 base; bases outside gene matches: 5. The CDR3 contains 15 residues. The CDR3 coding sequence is TGTGCCAGCAGGACGGACAGGGAATCCTACAATGAGCAGTTCTTC. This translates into CASRTDRESYNEQFF.